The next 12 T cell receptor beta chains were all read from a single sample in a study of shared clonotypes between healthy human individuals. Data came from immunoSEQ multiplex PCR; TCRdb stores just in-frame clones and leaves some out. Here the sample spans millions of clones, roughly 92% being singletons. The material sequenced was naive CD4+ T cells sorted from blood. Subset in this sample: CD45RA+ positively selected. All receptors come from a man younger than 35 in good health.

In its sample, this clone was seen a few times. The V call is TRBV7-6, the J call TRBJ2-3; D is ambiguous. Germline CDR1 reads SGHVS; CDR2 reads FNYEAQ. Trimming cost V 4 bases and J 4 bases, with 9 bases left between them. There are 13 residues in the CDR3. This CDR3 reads CASSYLGPDTQYF. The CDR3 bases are TGTGCCAGCAGCTATTTAGGGCCAGATACGCAGTATTTT. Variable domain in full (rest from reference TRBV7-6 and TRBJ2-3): GAGVSQSPRYKVTKRGQDVALRCDPISGHVSLYWYRQALGQGPEFLTYFNYEAQQDKSGLPNDRFSAERPEGSISTLTIQRTEQRDSAMYRCASSYLGPDTQYFGPGTRLTVL.

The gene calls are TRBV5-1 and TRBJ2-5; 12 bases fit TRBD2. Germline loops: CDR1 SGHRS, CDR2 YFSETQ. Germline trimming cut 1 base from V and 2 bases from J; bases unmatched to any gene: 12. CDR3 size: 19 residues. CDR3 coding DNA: TGCGCCAGCAGCTTGTCGACTAGCGGGGGTCAAACGGGTCAAGAGACCCAGTACTTC. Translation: CASSLSTSGGQTGQETQYF.

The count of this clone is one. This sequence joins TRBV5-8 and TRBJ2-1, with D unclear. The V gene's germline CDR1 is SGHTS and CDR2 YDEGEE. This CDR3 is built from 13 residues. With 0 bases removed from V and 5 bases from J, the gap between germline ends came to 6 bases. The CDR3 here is CASSLGWNNEQFF. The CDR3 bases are TGTGCCAGCAGCTTGGGATGGAACAATGAGCAGTTCTTC.

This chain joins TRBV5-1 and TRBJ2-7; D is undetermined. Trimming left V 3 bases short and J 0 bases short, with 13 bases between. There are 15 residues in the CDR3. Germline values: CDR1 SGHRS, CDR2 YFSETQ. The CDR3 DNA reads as TGCGCCAGCAGCTCCGTAGCCGCAACCTCCTACGAGCAGTACTTC. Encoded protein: CASSSVAATSYEQYF.

This chain's CDR3 is CASSLRPTGADQPQHF. Written as DNA, the CDR3 is TGTGCCAGCAGTTTGCGGCCGACAGGGGCAGATCAGCCCCAGCATTTT. The genes are TRBV27 and TRBJ1-5; 8 nucleotides agree with TRBD1. The CDR3 extends over 16 amino acids. CDR1 and CDR2 from the germline V gene are MNHEY and SMNVEV (reference sequence). The J segment lost 5 bases and the V segment lost 3 bases, leaving 9 bases of the junction unmatched.

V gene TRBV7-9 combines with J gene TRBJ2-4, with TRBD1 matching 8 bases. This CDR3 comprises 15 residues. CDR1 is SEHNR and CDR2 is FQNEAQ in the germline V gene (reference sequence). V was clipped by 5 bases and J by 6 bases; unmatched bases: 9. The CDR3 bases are TGTGCCAGCAGCCCCGTCGCAGGGGGCTTAAACATTCAGTACTTC. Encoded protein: CASSPVAGGLNIQYF.

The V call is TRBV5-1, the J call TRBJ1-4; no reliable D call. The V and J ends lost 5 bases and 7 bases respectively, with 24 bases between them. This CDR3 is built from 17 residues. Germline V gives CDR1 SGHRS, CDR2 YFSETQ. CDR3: CASSKKISDFGREKLFF. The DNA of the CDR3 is TGCGCCAGCAGTAAGAAAATATCAGATTTCGGGCGTGAAAAACTGTTTTTT. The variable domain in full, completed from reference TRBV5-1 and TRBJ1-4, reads KAGVTQTPRYLIKTRGQQVTLSCSPISGHRSVSWYQQTPGQGLQFLFEYFSETQRNKGNFPGRFSGRQFSNSRSEMNVSTLELGDSALYLCASSKKISDFGREKLFFGSGTQLSVL.

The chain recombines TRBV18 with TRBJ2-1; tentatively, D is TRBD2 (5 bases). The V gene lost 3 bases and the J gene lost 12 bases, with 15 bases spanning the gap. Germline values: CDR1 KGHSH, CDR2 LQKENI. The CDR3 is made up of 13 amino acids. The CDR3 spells CASSPPAEKGQFF. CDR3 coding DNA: TGTGCCAGCTCACCCCCAGCGGAGAAGGGGCAGTTCTTC. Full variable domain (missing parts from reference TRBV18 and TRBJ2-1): NAGVMQNPRHLVRRRGQEARLRCSPMKGHSHVYWYRQLPEEGLKFMVYLQKENIIDESGMPKERFSAEFPKEGPSILRIQQVVRGDSAAYFCASSPPAEKGQFFGPGTRLTVL.

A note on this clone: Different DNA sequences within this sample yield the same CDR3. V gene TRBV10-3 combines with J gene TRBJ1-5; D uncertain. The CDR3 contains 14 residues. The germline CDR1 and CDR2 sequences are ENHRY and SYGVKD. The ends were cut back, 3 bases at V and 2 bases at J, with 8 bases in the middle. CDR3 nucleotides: TGTGCCATCAGTGACGGACGGGGCAATCAGCCCCAGCATTTT. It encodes CAISDGRGNQPQHF.

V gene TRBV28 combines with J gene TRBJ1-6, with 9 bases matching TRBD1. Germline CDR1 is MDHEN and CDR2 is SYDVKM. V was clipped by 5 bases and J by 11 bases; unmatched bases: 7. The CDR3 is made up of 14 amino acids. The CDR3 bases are TGTGCCAGCAGTCCCGGACAGGGGCGCGCACCCCTCCACTTT. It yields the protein CASSPGQGRAPLHF. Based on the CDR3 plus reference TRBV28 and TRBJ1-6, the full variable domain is DVKVTQSSRYLVKRTGEKVFLECVQDMDHENMFWYRQDPGLGLRLIYFSYDVKMKEKGDIPEGYSVSREKKERFSLILESASTNQTSMYLCASSPGQGRAPLHFGNGTRLTVT.

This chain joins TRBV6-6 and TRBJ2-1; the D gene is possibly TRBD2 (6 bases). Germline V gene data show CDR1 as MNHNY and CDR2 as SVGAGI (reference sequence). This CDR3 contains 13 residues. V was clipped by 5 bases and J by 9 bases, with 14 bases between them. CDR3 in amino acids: CASSGAGNSEQFF. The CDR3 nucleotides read TGTGCCAGCAGTGGGGCGGGGAATAGTGAGCAGTTCTTC.

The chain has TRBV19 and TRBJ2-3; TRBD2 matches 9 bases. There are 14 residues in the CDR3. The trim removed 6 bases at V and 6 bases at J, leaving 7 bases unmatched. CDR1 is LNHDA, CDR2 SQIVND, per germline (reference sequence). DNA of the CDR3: TGTGCCAGTAGAGGGTTAGCGGGAGCGGATACGCAGTATTTT. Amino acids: CASRGLAGADTQYF. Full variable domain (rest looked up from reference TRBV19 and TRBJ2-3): DGGITQSPKYLFRKEGQNVTLSCEQNLNHDAMYWYRQDPGQGLRLIYYSQIVNDFQKGDIAEGYSVSREKKESFPLTVTSAQKNPTAFYLCASRGLAGADTQYFGPGTRLTVL.